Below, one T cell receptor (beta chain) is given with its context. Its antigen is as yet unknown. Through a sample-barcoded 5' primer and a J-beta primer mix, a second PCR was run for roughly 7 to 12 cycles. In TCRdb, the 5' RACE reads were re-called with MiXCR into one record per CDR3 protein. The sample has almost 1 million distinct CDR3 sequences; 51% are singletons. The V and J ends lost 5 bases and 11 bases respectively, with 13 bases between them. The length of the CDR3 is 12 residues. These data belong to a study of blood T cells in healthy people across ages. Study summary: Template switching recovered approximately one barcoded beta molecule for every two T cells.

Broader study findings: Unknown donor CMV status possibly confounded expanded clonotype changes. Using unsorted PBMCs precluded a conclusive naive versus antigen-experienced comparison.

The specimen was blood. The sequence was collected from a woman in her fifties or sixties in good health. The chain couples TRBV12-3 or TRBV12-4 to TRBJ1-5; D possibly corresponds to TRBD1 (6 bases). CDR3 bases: TGTGCCAGCAGTACCGCTAGGGGGGCCCAGCATTTT. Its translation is CASSTARGAQHF.